These 30 T cell receptor beta chains originate from one sample sequenced in a study of T cell repertoires in cytomegalovirus infection. TCRdb used MiXCR to reprocess the reads, holding one entry per CDR3 protein. The sample carries 200,000 or so distinct CDR3 sequences, approximately 28% recorded once. Input material: PBMCs. The origin of the receptors is a human donor in good health (CMV status not recorded). Some clones in this sample may be carry-over from other donors' samples.

Regarding this clonotype: At one boundary the junction diverges from the germline segment, which might be a read error. The chain couples TRBV6-2 or TRBV6-3 to TRBJ2-6; D possibly corresponds to TRBD1 (5 bases). Germline values: CDR1 MNHEY, CDR2 SVGEGT. The CDR3 extends over 17 amino acids. CDR3 residues: CASSYPTNSIGAIVLTF. The CDR3 DNA sequence: TGTGCCAGCAGTTACCCCACCAACTCCATAGGGGCCATCGTCCTGACTTTC.

The chain has TRBV5-8 and TRBJ1-2; D not certain. V gave up 1 base and J gave up 8 bases, with 12 bases separating them. The CDR3 totals 13 residues. Germline CDR1 is SGHTS and CDR2 is YDEGEE. CDR3 sequence (DNA): TGTGCCAGCAGCTTGTTGCTCGCAGGAGGCTACACCTTC. Translation gives CASSLLLAGGYTF.

The gene calls are TRBV5-1 and TRBJ1-1, with 7 bases aligning to TRBD1. CDR1 is SGHRS, CDR2 YFSETQ, per germline. V shed 5 bases and J 4 bases; nucleotides not matched to a gene: 11. CDR3 size: 15 residues. This chain's CDR3 is CASSYRQGEGTEAFF. CDR3 sequence (DNA): TGCGCCAGCAGTTACAGACAGGGTGAGGGCACTGAAGCTTTCTTT.

The chain recombines TRBV25-1 with TRBJ1-2; D not certain. V was trimmed by 4 bases and J by 4 bases, leaving 10 bases between them. CDR3 length: 13 amino acids. The germline gives CDR1 MGHDK, CDR2 SYGVNS. CDR3 protein: CASSGGVTYGYTF. The CDR3 DNA sequence: TGTGCCAGCAGTGGAGGTGTCACCTATGGCTACACCTTC.

The chain joins TRBV19 to TRBJ1-1; TRBD1 might be the D (5 bases). The germline gives CDR1 LNHDA, CDR2 SQIVND (reference sequence). This CDR3 has 15 residues. Trimming took off 7 bases at V and 5 bases at J, with 20 bases between the two ends. The DNA of the CDR3 is TGTGCCAGTACCCTCCGGGACCCCCGAGGGACTGAAGCTTTCTTT. It specifies CASTLRDPRGTEAFF.

This clonotype was detected many times. This chain uses TRBV7-9 with TRBJ1-2; no definite D call. Germline lookup yields CDR1 SEHNR and CDR2 FQNEAQ (reference sequence). The CDR3 extends over 13 amino acids. The ends were cut back, 0 bases at V and 2 bases at J, with 4 bases in the middle. The CDR3 bases are TGTGCCAGCAGCTTAGCAGGGAACTATGGCTACACCTTC. Its translation is CASSLAGNYGYTF.

This clonotype appeared many times. J is TRBJ2-1 and V is TRBV7-3; D is ambiguous. The CDR3 extends over 13 amino acids. V was cut by 1 base and J by 10 bases, with 11 bases left in between. Germline V lookup: CDR1 SGHTA, CDR2 FQGTGA. CDR3 sequence reads: CASSLNGPREQFF. In DNA form, the CDR3 reads TGTGCCAGCAGCTTAAACGGTCCCAGGGAGCAGTTCTTC.

The V gene is TRBV2, the J gene TRBJ1-5, with D perhaps matching TRBD1 (5 bases). V was clipped by 4 bases and J by 5 bases, with 9 bases between them. The CDR3 totals 13 residues. Germline values: CDR1 SNHLY, CDR2 FYNNEI. The CDR3 is CASSVRVDQPQHF. CDR3 sequence (DNA): TGTGCCAGCAGTGTCAGGGTAGATCAGCCCCAGCATTTT.

This clonotype was recorded many times. The genes are TRBV7-8 and TRBJ2-7; possibly TRBD1 for D (5 bases). Germline lookup yields CDR1 SGHVS and CDR2 FQNEAQ. This CDR3 spans 16 amino acids. Trimming left V 1 base short and J 0 bases short, with 13 bases between. The CDR3 loop is CASSLDSQGYSYEQYF. CDR3 nucleotides: TGTGCCAGCAGCTTAGATAGCCAGGGATACTCCTACGAGCAGTACTTC. The whole variable domain, filled in from reference TRBV7-8 and TRBJ2-7, reads GAGVSQSPRYKVAKRGQDVALRCDPISGHVSLFWYQQALGQGPEFLTYFQNEAQLDKSGLPSDRFFAERPEGSVSTLKIQRTQQEDSAVYLCASSLDSQGYSYEQYFGPGTRLTVT.

The chain is built from TRBV19 and TRBJ2-3, with D unresolved. Germline V lookup: CDR1 LNHDA, CDR2 SQIVND (reference sequence). The CDR3 is made up of 15 amino acids. V was pared by 2 bases and J by 6 bases, with 15 bases between. The DNA of the CDR3 is TGTGCCAGTAGTATATTTGGGGATGGTTCGGATACGCAGTATTTT. This codes for CASSIFGDGSDTQYF.

J is TRBJ1-1 and V is TRBV20-1, with a possible D match to TRBD1 (6 bases). The CDR3 consists of 13 residues. The V end was cut by 2 bases, the J end by 4 bases, with 11 bases between. Germline V lookup: CDR1 DFQATT, CDR2 SNEGSKA (reference sequence). This CDR3 is CSARRQGGTEAFF. The CDR3 DNA is TGCAGTGCTAGAAGGCAAGGGGGCACTGAAGCTTTCTTT.

The chain is built from TRBV5-1 and TRBJ2-3; D is unclear. From germline, CDR1 is SGHRS and CDR2 YFSETQ. The CDR3 totals 15 residues. Trimming cost V 0 bases and J 0 bases, with 8 bases left between them. This chain's CDR3 is CASSLEPESTDTQYF. The CDR3 nucleotides read TGCGCCAGCAGCTTGGAACCCGAGAGCACAGATACGCAGTATTTT.

The CDR3 region is CASSWDREEETQYF. CDR3 bases: TGTGCCAGCAGCTGGGACAGGGAGGAAGAGACCCAGTACTTC. J is TRBJ2-5 and V is TRBV5-6; TRBD1 matches at 9 bases. Germline loops: CDR1 SGHDT, CDR2 YYEEEE. The CDR3 spans 14 residues. V shed 3 bases, J shed 3 bases, and the junction held 3 bases outside the gene matches.

Of note for this clonotype: One junction end does not reproduce the germline sequence, and a read error may be involved. The chain employs TRBV12-3 or TRBV12-4 and TRBJ1-3; D is unclear. The CDR3 consists of 11 residues. CDR3 in amino acids: CASSPANSIYF. Written as DNA, the CDR3 is TGTGCCAGCAGCCCAGCAAACTCCATATATTTT.

This clonotype appeared a few times. The chain links TRBV6-6 to TRBJ2-1; no clear D gene. V gave up 7 bases and J gave up 3 bases, with 16 bases separating them. Germline CDR1 reads MNHNY; CDR2 reads SVGAGI (reference sequence). The CDR3 is 15 residues long. In DNA, the CDR3 is TGTGCCAGCAAAAGAAGCCCTCTCGACTACAATGAGCAGTTCTTC. As protein: CASKRSPLDYNEQFF.

J is TRBJ2-1 and V is TRBV5-4; 9 bases agree with TRBD2. This CDR3 is 16 amino acids long. Germline loops: CDR1 SGHNT, CDR2 YYREEE (reference sequence). Unmatched junction bases numbered 11, after V lost 2 bases and J lost 8 bases. CDR3 sequence reads: CASSLAGGPPVHEQFF. CDR3 sequence (DNA): TGTGCCAGCAGCTTAGCGGGGGGACCCCCCGTCCATGAGCAGTTCTTC.

This clonotype has only a few counts. V gene TRBV12-3 or TRBV12-4 combines with J gene TRBJ2-2; 7 nucleotides align to TRBD1. After removal of 9 bases from V and 1 base from J, the junction contained 2 bases not matched to a gene. The CDR3 has 13 residues. The CDR3: CASRTGNTGELFF. Here the CDR3 DNA reads TGTGCCAGTCGGACAGGGAACACCGGGGAGCTGTTTTTT.

This clonotype was seen repeatedly, ten times or more. Relative to the germline gene, one junction end is altered; a read error may explain this. The chain joins TRBV6-1 to TRBJ2-2; TRBD1 aligns across 8 bases. The CDR3 has 15 residues. Germline assignment: CDR1 MNHNS and CDR2 SASEGT. Here the CDR3 reads CASREDRGWTGELFF. CDR3 DNA sequence: TGTGCCAGCAGAGAAGACAGGGGTTGGACCGGGGAGCTGTTTTTT.

The chain couples TRBV20-1 to TRBJ1-6; TRBD1 matches 9 bases. With V trimmed by 0 bases and J by 9 bases, 6 bases remained unmatched. The germline V gene encodes CDR1 DFQATT and CDR2 SNEGSKA (reference sequence). The CDR3 totals 15 residues. This CDR3 reads CSARDEQGALSPLHF. CDR3 DNA: TGCAGTGCTAGAGACGAACAGGGGGCTCTTTCACCCCTCCACTTT.

This sequence joins TRBV7-3 and TRBJ1-2; no reliable D call. V was cut by 4 bases and J by 7 bases, with 10 bases left in between. The CDR3 sequence is 12 residues long. CDR1 and CDR2 (germline): SGHTA, FQGTGA. The CDR3 protein is CASSSRPGGYTF. CDR3 DNA: TGTGCCAGCAGCTCGCGACCTGGTGGCTACACCTTC.

In nucleotides, the CDR3 is TGCAGCGTTATACCGACAGGGGTGATGGGTGGCTACACCTTC. Its protein product is CSVIPTGVMGGYTF. The rearrangement links TRBV29-1 to TRBJ1-2, with 8 bases lining up with TRBD1. This CDR3 region has 14 residues. From germline, CDR1 is SQVTM and CDR2 ANQGSEA. Trimming cost V 5 bases and J 7 bases; bases outside gene matches: 12.

This clonotype was found many times. V usage is TRBV7-2 and J usage is TRBJ1-1; perhaps TRBD1 as D (6 bases). Germline V gene sequence: CDR1 SGHTA, CDR2 FQGNSA. The CDR3 spans 15 residues. V lost 2 bases and J lost 5, with 15 bases in between. The CDR3 DNA is TGTGCCAGCAGCTTATCAGGGGAGGCGGCGACTGAAGCTTTCTTT. Its protein is CASSLSGEAATEAFF.

This clonotype occurred many times. The chain couples TRBV6-2 or TRBV6-3 to TRBJ2-3; D perhaps matches TRBD1 (6 bases). V was cut by 10 bases and J by 2 bases, with 16 bases left in between. CDR3 length: 14 residues. Germline-derived CDR1 and CDR2 are MNHEY and SVGEGT. CDR3 region: CATTTGTYTDTQYF. The CDR3 DNA reads as TGTGCCACTACGACAGGAACGTACACAGATACGCAGTATTTT.

The rearrangement links TRBV10-3 to TRBJ2-5; 9 bases line up with TRBD2. Germline V gives CDR1 ENHRY, CDR2 SYGVKD. The V and J ends lost 4 bases and 4 bases, in that order; junction bases with no gene match: 10. There are 16 residues in the CDR3. CDR3 in amino acids: CAISATGGGAGETQYF. The DNA of the CDR3 is TGTGCCATCAGTGCCACTGGCGGGGGGGCCGGAGAGACCCAGTACTTC.

The V and J genes are TRBV7-2 and TRBJ2-1; D not certain. Germline V gene sequence: CDR1 SGHTA, CDR2 FQGNSA. The ends were cut back, 5 bases at V and 7 bases at J, with 9 bases in the middle. This CDR3 has 12 amino acids. The CDR3 sequence is CASSLRLNEQFF. The DNA of the CDR3 is TGTGCCAGCAGCCTCAGGCTGAATGAGCAGTTCTTC. The variable domain in full, with the rest retrieved from reference TRBV7-2 and TRBJ2-1, is GAGVSQSPSNKVTEKGKDVELRCDPISGHTALYWYRQSLGQGLEFLIYFQGNSAPDKSGLPSDRFSAERTGGSVSTLTIQRTQQEDSAVYLCASSLRLNEQFFGPGTRLTVL.

In its sample, this clonotype was seen a few times. The rearrangement uses TRBV4-1 and TRBJ1-5, with no clear D. The CDR3 totals 14 residues. The V gene's germline CDR1 is MGHRA and CDR2 YSYEKL. V dropped 1 base and J dropped 7 bases, with 11 bases sitting between them. As DNA, the CDR3 is TGCGCCAGCAGCCAAGTAGGCACGGGACAGCCCCAGCATTTT. Amino acids: CASSQVGTGQPQHF.

This clonotype was detected only a few times. J is TRBJ2-3 and V is TRBV7-6; TRBD1 might be the D (6 bases). The germline V gene has CDR1 SGHVS and CDR2 FNYEAQ. Between the trimmed V and J ends, which lost 1 base and 0 bases, there was a span of 14 bases. CDR3 length: 17 residues. This CDR3 is CASSLEHRDTSTDTQYF. CDR3 DNA sequence: TGTGCCAGCAGCTTAGAACACCGGGACACCAGCACAGATACGCAGTATTTT.

In this sample, this clonotype turned up a few times. The rearrangement uses TRBV18 and TRBJ2-6, with 9 bases identical to TRBD1. The germline V gene encodes CDR1 KGHSH and CDR2 LQKENI. The CDR3 spans 17 residues. The junction had 5 bases not matched to a gene; V was cut back by 2 bases and J by 3 bases. The CDR3 protein is CASSPSAGQGGANVLTF. The CDR3 DNA reads TGTGCCAGCTCACCAAGTGCGGGACAGGGTGGGGCCAACGTCCTGACTTTC.

V is TRBV20-1 and J is TRBJ1-6, with a possible D match to TRBD1 (5 bases). Trimming stripped 4 bases from V and 4 bases from J, with 11 bases between. Germline V CDR1 and CDR2: DFQATT, SNEGSKA (reference sequence). The CDR3 is 14 amino acids. DNA of the CDR3: TGCAGTGCTAACGGGGGGAATTATAATTCACCCCTCCACTTT. It is translated as CSANGGNYNSPLHF.

This clonotype has a count of ten or more. The chain is built from TRBV7-2 and TRBJ2-1, with D hard to call. This CDR3 comprises 13 residues. The V end lost 2 bases, the J end lost 7 bases, and 9 bases lay between the germline ends. Germline V gene data show CDR1 as SGHTA and CDR2 as FQGNSA. CDR3: CASSLSGGNEQFF. The CDR3 nucleotides are TGTGCCAGCAGCTTATCAGGTGGTAATGAGCAGTTCTTC.